This T cell receptor beta chain was documented in a study of human T cells and chemical hapten exposure. Noted time point: patch test 1, 2 weeks after DPC sensitization. Treatment given: therapeutic diphenylcyclopropenone sensitization with weekly scalp DPC. V was pared by 5 bases and J by 4 bases, with 8 bases of the junction left unmatched. The CDR3 has 16 residues. From the RACE reads, TCRdb called clonotypes with MiXCR, one entry per CDR3 protein. The data contain roughly 360,000 distinct CDR3 sequences, around 4.8% of them seen just once; the ten biggest clones take up over 2%. The chain is built from TRBV12-3 or TRBV12-4 and TRBJ2-1, with 10 bases matching TRBD1. Sequences were derived from whole blood, sampled in connection with sensitization to the hapten diphenylcyclopropenone (DPC). The TCR sequence derives from a woman between 50 and 59 years old with alopecia areata. Some clones in this sample may be carry-over from other donors' samples. DNA for the CDR3: TGTGCCAGCAGTCCCCAGACAGGGGGCGCGTACAATGAGCAGTTCTTC. It is translated as CASSPQTGGAYNEQFF.